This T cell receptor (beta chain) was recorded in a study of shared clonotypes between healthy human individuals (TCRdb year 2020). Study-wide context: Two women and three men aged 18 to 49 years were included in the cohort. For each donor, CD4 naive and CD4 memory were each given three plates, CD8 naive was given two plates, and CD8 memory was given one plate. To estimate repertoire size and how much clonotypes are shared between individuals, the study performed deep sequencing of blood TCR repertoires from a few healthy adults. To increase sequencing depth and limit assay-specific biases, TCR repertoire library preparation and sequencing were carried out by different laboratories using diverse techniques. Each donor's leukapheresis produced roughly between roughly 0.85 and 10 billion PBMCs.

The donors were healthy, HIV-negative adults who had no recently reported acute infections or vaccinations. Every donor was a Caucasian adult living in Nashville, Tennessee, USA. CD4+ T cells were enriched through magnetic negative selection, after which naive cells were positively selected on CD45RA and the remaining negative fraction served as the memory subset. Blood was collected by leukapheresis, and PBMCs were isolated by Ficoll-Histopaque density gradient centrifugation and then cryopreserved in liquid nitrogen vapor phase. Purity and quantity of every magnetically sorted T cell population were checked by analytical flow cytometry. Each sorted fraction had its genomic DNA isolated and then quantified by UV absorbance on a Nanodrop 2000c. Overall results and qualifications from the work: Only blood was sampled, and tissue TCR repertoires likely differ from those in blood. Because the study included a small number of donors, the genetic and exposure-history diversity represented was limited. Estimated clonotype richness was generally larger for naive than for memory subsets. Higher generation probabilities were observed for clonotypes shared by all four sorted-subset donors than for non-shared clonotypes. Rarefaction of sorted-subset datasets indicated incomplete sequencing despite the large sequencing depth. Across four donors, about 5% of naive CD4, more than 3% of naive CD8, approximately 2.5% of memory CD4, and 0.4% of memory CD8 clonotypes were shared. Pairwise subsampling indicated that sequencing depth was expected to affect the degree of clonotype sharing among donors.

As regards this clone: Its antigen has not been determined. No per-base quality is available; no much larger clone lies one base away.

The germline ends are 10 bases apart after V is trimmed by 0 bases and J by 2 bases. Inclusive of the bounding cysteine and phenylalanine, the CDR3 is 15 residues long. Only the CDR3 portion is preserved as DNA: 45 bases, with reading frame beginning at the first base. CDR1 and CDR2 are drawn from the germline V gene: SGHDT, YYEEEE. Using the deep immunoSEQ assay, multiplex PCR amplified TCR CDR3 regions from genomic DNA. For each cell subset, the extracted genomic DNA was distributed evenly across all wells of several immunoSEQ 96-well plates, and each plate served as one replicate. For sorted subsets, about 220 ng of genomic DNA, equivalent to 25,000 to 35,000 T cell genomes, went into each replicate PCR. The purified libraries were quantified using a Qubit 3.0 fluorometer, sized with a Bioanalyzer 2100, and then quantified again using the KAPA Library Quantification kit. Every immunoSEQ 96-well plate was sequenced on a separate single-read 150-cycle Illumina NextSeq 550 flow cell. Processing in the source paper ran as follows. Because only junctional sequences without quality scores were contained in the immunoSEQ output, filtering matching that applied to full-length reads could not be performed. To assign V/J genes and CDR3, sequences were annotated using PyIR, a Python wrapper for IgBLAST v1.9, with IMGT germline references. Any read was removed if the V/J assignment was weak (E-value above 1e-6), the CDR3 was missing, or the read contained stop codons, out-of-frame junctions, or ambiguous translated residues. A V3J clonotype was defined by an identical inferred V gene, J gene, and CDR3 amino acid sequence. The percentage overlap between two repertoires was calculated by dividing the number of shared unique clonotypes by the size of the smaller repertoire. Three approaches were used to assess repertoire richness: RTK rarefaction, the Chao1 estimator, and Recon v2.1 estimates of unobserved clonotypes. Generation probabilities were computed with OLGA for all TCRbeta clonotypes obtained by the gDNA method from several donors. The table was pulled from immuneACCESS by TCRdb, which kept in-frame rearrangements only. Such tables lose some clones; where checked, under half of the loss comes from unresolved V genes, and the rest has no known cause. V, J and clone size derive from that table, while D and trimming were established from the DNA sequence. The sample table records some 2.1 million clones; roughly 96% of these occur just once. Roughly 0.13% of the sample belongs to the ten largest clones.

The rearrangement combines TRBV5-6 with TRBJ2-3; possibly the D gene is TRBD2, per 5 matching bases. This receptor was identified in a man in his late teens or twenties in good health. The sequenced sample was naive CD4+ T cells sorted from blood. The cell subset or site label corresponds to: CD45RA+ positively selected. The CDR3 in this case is CASSLVTGYTDTQYF. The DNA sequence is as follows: TGTGCCAGCAGCTTGGTTACGGGGTACACAGATACGCAGTATTTT.